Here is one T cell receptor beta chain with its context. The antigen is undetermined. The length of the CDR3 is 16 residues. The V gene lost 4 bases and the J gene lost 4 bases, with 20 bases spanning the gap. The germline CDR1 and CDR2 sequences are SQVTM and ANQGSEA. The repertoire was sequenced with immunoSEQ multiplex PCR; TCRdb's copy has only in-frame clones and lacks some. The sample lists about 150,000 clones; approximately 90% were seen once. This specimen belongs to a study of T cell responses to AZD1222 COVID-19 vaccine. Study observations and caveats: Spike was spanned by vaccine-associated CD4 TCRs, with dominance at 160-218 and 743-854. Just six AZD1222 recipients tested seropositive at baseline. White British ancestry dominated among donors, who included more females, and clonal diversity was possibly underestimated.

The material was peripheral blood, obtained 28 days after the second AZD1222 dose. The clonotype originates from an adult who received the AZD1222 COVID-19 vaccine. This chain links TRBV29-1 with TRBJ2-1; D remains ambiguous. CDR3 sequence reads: CSVAQSLGWGYNEQFF. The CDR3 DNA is TGCAGCGTTGCTCAGTCTTTAGGGTGGGGTTACAATGAGCAGTTCTTC.